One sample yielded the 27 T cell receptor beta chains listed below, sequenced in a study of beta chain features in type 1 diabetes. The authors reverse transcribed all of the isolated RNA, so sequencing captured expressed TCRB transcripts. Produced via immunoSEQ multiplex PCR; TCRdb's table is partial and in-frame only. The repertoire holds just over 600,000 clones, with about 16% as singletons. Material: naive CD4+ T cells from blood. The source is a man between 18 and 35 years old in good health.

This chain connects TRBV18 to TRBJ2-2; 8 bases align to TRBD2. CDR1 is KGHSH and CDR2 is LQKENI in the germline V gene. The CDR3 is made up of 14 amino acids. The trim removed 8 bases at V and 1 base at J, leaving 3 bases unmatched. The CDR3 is CASRTSLNTGELFF. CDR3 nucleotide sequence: TGTGCCAGCCGGACTAGCTTGAACACCGGGGAGCTGTTTTTT.

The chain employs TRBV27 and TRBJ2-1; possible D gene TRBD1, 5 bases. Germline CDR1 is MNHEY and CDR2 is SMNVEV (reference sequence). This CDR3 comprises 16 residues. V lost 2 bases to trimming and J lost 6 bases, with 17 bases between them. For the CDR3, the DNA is TGTGCCAGCAGTTTACTAACAGGTACACAGTCCAATGAGCAGTTCTTC. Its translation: CASSLLTGTQSNEQFF.

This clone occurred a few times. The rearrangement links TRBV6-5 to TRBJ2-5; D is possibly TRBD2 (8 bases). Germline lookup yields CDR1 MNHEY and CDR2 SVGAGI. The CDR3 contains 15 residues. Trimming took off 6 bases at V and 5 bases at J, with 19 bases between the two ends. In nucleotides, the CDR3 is TGTGCCAGCAGCCCCGGGAGGGGGCGTTTGGAGACCCAGTACTTC. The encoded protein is CASSPGRGRLETQYF.

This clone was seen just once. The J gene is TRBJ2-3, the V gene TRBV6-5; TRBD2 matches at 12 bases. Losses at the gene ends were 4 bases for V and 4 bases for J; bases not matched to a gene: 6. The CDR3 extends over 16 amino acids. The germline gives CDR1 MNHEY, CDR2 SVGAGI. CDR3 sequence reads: CASSFSSGGASDTQYF. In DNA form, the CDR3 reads TGTGCCAGCAGTTTCTCTAGCGGGGGGGCGTCAGATACGCAGTATTTT.

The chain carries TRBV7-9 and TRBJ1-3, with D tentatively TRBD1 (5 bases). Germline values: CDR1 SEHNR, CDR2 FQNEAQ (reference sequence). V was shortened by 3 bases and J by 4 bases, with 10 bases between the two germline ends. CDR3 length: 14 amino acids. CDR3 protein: CASSFEGSGNTIYF. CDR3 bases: TGTGCCAGCAGCTTCGAGGGGTCCGGAAACACCATATATTTT.

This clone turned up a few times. As DNA, the CDR3 is TGTGCCAGCAGCGAAACGACAGGGTTTATCACTGGGGCCAACGTCCTGACTTTC. It codes for CASSETTGFITGANVLTF. The chain couples TRBV9 to TRBJ2-6; TRBD1 agrees at 7 bases. The ends lost 3 bases at V and 2 bases at J; junction bases unmatched: 11. The CDR3 runs 18 residues. Germline values: CDR1 SGDLS, CDR2 YYNGEE.

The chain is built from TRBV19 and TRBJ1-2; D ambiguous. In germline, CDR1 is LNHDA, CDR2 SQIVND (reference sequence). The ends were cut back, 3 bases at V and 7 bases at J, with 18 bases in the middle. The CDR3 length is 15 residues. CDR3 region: CASSIAAGPLVGYTF. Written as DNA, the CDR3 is TGTGCCAGTAGTATCGCCGCAGGCCCGTTAGTTGGCTACACCTTC.

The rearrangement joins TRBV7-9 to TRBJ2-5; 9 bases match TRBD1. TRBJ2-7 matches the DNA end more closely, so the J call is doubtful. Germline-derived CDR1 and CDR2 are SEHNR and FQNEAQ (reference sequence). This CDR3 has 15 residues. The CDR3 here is CASSLLGQGSYEQYF. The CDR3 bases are TGTGCCAGCAGCTTATTGGGACAGGGCTCCTACGAGCAGTACTTC.

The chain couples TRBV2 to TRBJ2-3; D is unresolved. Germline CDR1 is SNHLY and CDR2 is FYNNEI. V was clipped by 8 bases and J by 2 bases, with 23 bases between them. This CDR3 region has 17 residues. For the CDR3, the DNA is TGTGCCAGCGGGATCCTTAGTGGGGTGCGGCACACAGATACGCAGTATTTT. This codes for CASGILSGVRHTDTQYF.

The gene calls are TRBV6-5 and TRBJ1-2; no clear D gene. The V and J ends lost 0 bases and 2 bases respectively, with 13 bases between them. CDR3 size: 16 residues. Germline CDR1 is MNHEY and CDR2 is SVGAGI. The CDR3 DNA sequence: TGTGCCAGCAGTTACTCGAGACGGAGCGGGAACTATGGCTACACCTTC. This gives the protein CASSYSRRSGNYGYTF.

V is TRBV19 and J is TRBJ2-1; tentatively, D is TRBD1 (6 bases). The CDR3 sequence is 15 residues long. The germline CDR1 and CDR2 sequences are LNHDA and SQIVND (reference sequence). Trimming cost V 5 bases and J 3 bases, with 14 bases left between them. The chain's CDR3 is CASSYRDTLYNEQFF. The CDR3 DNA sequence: TGTGCCAGTAGTTACCGGGACACGCTCTACAATGAGCAGTTCTTC.

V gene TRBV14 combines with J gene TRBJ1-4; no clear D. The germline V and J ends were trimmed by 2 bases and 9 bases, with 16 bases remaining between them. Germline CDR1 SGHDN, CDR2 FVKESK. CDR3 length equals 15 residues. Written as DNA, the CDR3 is TGTGCCAGCAGCCAACGGGAAGGAGTTAGGAAAAAACTGTTTTTT. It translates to CASSQREGVRKKLFF.

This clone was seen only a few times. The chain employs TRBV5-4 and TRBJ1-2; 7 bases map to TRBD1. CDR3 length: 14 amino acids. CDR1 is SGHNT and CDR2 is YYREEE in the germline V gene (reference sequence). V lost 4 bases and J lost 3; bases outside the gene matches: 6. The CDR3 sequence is CASSRSTGYYGYTF. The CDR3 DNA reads TGTGCCAGCAGCCGATCGACAGGGTACTATGGCTACACCTTC. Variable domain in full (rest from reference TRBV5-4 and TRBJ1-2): ETGVTQSPTHLIKTRGQQVTLRCSSQSGHNTVSWYQQALGQGPQFIFQYYREEENGRGNFPPRFSGLQFPNYSSELNVNALELDDSALYLCASSRSTGYYGYTFGSGTRLTVV.

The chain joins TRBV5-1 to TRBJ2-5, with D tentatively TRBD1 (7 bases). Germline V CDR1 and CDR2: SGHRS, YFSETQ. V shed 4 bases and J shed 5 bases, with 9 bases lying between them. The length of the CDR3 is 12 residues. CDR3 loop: CASSPGGETQYF. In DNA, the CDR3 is TGCGCCAGCAGCCCAGGGGGGGAGACCCAGTACTTC.

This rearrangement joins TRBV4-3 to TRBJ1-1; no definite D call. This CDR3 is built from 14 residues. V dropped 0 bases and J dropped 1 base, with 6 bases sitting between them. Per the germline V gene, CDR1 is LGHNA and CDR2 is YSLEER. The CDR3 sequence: CASSQDRTNTEAFF. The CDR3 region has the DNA TGCGCCAGCAGCCAAGACAGAACGAACACTGAAGCTTTCTTT.

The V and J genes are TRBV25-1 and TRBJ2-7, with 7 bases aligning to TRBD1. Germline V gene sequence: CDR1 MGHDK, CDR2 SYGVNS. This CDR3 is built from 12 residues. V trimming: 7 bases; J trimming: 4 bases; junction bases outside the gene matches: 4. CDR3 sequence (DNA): TGTGCCAGCAAGGGGACAGCGTACGAGCAGTACTTC. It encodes CASKGTAYEQYF.

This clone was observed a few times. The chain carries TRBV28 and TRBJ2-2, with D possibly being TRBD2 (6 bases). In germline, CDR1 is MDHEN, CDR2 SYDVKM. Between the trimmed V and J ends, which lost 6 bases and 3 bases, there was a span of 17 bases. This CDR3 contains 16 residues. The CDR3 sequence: CASSPYRGTYTGELFF. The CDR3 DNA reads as TGTGCCAGCAGCCCTTATAGAGGGACTTACACCGGGGAGCTGTTTTTT.

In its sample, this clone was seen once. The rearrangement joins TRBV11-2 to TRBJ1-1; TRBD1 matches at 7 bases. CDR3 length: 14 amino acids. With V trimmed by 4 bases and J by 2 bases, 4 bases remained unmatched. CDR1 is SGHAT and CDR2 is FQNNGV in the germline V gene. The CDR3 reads CASSSQGPNTEAFF. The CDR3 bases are TGTGCCAGCAGCTCACAGGGGCCCAACACTGAAGCTTTCTTT.

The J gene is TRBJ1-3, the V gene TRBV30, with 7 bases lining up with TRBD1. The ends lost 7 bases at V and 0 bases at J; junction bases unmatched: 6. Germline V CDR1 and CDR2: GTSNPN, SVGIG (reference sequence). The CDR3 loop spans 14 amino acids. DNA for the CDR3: TGTGCCTCGGACAGGTGGAGCTCTGGAAACACCATATATTTT. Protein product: CASDRWSSGNTIYF.

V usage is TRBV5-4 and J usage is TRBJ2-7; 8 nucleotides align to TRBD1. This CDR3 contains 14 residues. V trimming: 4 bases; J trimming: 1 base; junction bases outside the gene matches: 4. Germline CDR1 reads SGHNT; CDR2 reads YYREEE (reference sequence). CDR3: CASSPRDRSYEQYF. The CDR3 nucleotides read TGTGCCAGCAGCCCCAGGGACAGGTCCTACGAGCAGTACTTC.

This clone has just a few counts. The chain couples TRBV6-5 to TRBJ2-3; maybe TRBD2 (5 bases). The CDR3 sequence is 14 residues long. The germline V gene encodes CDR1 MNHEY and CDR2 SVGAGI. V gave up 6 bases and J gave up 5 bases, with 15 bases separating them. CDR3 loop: CASRHGKGLDTQYF. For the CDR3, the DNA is TGTGCCAGCAGACACGGGAAGGGTCTAGATACGCAGTATTTT.

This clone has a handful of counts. DNA for the CDR3: TGCAGCGTTTCACAGGCCGCCTTCTATGGCTACACCTTC. Its protein product is CSVSQAAFYGYTF. V usage is TRBV29-1 and J usage is TRBJ1-2; D is possibly TRBD1 (5 bases). The germline gives CDR1 SQVTM, CDR2 ANQGSEA. Trimming shortened V by 5 bases and J by 4 bases, and 14 bases separated the two germline ends. The CDR3 is made up of 13 amino acids.

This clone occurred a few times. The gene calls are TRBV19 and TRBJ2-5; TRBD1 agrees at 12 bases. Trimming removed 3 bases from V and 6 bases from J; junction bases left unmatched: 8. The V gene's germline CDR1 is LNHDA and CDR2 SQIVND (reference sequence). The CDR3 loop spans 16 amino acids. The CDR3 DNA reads TGTGCCAGTAGTATTACCGGGACAGGGGGCAAGAAGACCCAGTACTTC. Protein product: CASSITGTGGKKTQYF.

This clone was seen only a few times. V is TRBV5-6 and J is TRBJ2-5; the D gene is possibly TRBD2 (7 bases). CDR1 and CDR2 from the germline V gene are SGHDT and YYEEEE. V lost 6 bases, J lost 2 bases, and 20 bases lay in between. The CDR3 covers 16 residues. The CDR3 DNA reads TGTGCCAGCACCCTTATAGGGGGGGACTGGCAAGAGACCCAGTACTTC. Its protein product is CASTLIGGDWQETQYF.

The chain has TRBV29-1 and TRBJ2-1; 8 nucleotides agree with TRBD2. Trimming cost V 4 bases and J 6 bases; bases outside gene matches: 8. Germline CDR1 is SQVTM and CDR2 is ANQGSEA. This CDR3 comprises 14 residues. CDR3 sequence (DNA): TGCAGCGTTGTTGGAGGACTAGCTTCCAATGAGCAGTTCTTC. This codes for CSVVGGLASNEQFF.

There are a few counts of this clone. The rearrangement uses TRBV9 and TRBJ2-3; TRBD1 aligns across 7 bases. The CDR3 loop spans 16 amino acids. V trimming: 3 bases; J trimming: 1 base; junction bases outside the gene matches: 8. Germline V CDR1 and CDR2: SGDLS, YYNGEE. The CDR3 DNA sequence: TGTGCCAGCAGCGCCCGGGACAGTAGCCGCACAGATACGCAGTATTTT. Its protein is CASSARDSSRTDTQYF.

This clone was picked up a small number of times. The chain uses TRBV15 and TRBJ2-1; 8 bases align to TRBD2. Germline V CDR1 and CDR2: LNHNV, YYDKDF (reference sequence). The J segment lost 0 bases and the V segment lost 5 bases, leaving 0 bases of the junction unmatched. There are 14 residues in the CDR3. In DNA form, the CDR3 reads TGTGCCACCAGCGGGACTAGCTCCTACAATGAGCAGTTCTTC. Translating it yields CATSGTSSYNEQFF.